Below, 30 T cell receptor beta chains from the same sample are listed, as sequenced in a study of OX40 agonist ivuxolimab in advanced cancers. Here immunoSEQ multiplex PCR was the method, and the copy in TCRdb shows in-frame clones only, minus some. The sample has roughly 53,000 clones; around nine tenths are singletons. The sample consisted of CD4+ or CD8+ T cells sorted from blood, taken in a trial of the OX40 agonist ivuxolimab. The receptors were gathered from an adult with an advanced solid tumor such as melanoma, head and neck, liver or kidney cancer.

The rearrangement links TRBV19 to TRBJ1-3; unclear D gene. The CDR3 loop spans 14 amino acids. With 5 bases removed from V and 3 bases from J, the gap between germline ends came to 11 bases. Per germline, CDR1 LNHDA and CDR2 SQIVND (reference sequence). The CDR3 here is CASSPREVGNTIYF. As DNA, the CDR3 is TGTGCCAGTAGTCCCCGAGAGGTTGGAAACACCATATATTTT.

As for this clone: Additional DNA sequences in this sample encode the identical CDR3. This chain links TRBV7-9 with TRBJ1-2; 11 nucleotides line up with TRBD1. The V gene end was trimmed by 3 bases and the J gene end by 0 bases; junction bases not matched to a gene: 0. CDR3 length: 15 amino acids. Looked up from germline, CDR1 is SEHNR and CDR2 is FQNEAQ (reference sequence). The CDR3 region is CASSLGQGANYGYTF. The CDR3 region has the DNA TGTGCCAGCAGCTTGGGACAGGGGGCTAACTATGGCTACACCTTC.

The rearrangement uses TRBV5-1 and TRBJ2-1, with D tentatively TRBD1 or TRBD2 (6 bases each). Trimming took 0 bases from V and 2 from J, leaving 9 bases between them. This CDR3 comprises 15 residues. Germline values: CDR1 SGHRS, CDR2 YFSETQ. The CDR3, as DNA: TGCGCCAGCAGCTTGGAAGGGGGGCCCTACAATGAGCAGTTCTTC. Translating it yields CASSLEGGPYNEQFF.

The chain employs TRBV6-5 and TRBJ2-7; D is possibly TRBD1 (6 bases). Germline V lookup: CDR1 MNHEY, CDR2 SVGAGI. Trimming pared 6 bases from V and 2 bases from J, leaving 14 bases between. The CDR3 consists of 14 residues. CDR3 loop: CASRTTGNAYEQYF. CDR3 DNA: TGTGCCAGCAGAACCACAGGGAATGCCTACGAGCAGTACTTC.

The CDR3 is CASRGLVVTGELFF. The DNA of the CDR3 is TGCGCCAGCAGAGGACTAGTTGTCACCGGGGAGCTGTTTTTT. J is TRBJ2-2 and V is TRBV10-2, with TRBD2 matching 7 bases. CDR3 size: 14 residues. V shed 6 bases and J 4 bases; nucleotides not matched to a gene: 5. Germline CDR1 and CDR2: WSHSY and SAAADI.

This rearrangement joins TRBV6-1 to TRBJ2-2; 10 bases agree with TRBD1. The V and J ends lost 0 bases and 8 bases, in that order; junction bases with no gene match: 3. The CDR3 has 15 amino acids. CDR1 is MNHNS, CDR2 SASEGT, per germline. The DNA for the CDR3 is TGTGCCAGCAGTGAAGCCGGGACAGGGGAAGGGGAGCTGTTTTTT. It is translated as CASSEAGTGEGELFF.

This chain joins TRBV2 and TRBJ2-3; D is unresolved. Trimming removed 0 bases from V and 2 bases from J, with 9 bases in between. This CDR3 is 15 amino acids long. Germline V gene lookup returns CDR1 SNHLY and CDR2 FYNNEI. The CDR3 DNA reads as TGTGCCAGCAGTGAAGCGCTAATATCCACAGATACGCAGTATTTT. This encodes CASSEALISTDTQYF.

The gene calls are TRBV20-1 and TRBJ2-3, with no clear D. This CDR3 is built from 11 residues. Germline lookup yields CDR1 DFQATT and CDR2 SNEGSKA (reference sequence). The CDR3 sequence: CICLSTDTQYF. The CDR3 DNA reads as TGCATATGCCTTAGCACAGATACGCAGTATTTT.

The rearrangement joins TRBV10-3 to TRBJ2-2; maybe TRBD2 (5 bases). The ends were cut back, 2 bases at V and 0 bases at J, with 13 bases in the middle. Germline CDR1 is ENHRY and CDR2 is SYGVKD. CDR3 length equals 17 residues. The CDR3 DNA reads TGTGCCATCAGTGAGACCTTCGACGGGACGAACACCGGGGAGCTGTTTTTT. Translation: CAISETFDGTNTGELFF.

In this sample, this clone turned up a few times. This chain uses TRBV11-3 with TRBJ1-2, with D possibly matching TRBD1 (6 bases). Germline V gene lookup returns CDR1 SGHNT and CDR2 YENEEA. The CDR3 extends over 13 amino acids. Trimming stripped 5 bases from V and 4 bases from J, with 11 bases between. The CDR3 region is CASSATGFYGYTF. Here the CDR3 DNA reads TGTGCCAGCAGCGCAACAGGGTTCTATGGCTACACCTTC.

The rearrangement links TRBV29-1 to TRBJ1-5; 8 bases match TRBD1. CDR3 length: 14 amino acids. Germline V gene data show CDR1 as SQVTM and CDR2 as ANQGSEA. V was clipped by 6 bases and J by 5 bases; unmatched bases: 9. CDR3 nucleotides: TGCAGCGTGGACGTAGGACAGGGAGATCAGCCCCAGCATTTT. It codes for CSVDVGQGDQPQHF.

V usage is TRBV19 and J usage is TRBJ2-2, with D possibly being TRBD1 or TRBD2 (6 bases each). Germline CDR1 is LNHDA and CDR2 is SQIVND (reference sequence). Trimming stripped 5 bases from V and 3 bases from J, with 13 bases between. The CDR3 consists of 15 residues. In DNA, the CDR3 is TGTGCCAGTAGTTTAAGGGGGGCGGACACCGGGGAGCTGTTTTTT. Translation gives CASSLRGADTGELFF.

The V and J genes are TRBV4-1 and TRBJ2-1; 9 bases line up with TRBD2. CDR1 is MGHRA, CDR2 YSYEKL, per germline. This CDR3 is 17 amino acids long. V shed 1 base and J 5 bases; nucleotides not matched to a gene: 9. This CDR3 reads CASSQGDLAGRNNEQFF. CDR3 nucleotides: TGCGCCAGCAGCCAAGGGGACCTAGCGGGAAGGAACAATGAGCAGTTCTTC.

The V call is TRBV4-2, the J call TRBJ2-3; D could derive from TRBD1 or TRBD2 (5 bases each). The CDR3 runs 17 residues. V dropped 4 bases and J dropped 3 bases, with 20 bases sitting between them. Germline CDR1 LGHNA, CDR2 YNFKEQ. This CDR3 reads CASSPTTGRGLTDTQYF. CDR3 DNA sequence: TGTGCCAGCAGCCCTACGACGGGACGCGGGTTGACAGATACGCAGTATTTT.

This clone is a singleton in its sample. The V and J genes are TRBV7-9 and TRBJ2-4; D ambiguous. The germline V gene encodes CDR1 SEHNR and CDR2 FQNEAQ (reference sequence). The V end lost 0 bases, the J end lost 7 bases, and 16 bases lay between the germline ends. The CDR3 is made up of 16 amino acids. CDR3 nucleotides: TGTGCCAGCAGCTTAGCGTCCGCAGACAACCGGAACATTCAGTACTTC. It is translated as CASSLASADNRNIQYF.

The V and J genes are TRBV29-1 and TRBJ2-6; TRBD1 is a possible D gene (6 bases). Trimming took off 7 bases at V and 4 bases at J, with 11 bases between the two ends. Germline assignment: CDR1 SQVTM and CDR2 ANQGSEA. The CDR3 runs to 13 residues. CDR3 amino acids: CSGRQAGANVLTF. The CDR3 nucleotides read TGCAGCGGGCGACAGGCAGGGGCCAACGTCCTGACTTTC.

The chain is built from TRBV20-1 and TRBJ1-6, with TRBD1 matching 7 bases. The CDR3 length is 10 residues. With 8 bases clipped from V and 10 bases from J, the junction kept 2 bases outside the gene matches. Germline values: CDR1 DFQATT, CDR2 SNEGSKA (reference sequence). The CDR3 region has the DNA TGCAGTACAGGGGTATCACCCCTCCACTTT. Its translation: CSTGVSPLHF.

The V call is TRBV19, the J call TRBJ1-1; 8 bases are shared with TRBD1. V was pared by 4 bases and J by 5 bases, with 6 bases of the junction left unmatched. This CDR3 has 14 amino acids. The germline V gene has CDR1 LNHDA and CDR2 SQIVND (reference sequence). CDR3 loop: CASSTHRGWTEAFF. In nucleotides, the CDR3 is TGTGCCAGTAGTACTCACAGGGGGTGGACTGAAGCTTTCTTT.

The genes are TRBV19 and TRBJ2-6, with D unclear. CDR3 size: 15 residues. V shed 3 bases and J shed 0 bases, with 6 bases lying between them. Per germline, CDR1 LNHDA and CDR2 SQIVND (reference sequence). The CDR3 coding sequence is TGTGCCAGTAGTATTGGGGTCTCTGGGGCCAACGTCCTGACTTTC. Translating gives CASSIGVSGANVLTF. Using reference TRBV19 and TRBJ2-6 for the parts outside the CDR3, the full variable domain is DGGITQSPKYLFRKEGQNVTLSCEQNLNHDAMYWYRQDPGQGLRLIYYSQIVNDFQKGDIAEGYSVSREKKESFPLTVTSAQKNPTAFYLCASSIGVSGANVLTFGAGSRLTVL.

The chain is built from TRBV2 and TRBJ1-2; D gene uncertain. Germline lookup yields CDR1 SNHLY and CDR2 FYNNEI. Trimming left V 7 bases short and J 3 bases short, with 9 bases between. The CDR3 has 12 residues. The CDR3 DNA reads TGTGCCAGCATGAAGGGAGACTATGGCTACACCTTC. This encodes CASMKGDYGYTF.

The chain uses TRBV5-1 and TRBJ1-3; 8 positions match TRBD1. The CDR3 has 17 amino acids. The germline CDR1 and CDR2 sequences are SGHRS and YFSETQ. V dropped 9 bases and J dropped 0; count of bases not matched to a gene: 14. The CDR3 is CATLPMGQANSGNTIYF. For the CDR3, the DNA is TGCGCCACCCTTCCAATGGGACAGGCAAACTCTGGAAACACCATATATTTT.

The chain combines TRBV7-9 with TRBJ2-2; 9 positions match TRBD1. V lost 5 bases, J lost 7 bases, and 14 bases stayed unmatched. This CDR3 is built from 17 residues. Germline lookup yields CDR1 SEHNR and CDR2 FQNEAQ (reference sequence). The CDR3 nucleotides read TGTGCCAGCAGCACCCCACCGGGACAGGGTGCGGTCGGGGAGCTGTTTTTT. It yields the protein CASSTPPGQGAVGELFF.

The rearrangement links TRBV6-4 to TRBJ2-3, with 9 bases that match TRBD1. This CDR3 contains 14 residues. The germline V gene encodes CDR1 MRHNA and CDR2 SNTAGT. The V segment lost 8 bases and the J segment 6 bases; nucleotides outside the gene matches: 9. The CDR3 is CASSGQGRRDTQYF. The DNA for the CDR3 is TGTGCCAGCTCTGGACAGGGGCGCAGGGATACGCAGTATTTT.

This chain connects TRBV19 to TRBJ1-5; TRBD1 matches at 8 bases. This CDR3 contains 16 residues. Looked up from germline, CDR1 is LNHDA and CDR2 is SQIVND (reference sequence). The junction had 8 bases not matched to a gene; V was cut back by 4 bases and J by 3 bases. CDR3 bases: TGTGCCAGTAGTACAGAGACAGGGGCGTTCAATCAGCCCCAGCATTTT. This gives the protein CASSTETGAFNQPQHF.

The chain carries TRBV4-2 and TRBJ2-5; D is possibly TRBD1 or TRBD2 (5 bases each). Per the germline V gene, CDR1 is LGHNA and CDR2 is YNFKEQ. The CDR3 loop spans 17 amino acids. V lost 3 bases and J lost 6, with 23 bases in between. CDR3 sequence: CASSHSEGAVGVKTQYF. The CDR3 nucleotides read TGTGCCAGCAGCCATTCGGAAGGAGCGGTGGGGGTAAAGACCCAGTACTTC.

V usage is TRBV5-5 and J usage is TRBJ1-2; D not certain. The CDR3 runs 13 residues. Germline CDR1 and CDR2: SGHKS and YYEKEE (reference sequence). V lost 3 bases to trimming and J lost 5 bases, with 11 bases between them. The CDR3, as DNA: TGTGCCAGCAGCTGGCTCGGGAGTTATGGCTACACCTTC. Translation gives CASSWLGSYGYTF. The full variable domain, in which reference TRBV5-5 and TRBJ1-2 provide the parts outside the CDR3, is DAGVTQSPTHLIKTRGQQVTLRCSPISGHKSVSWYQQVLGQGPQFIFQYYEKEERGRGNFPDRFSARQFPNYSSELNVNALLLGDSALYLCASSWLGSYGYTFGSGTRLTVV.

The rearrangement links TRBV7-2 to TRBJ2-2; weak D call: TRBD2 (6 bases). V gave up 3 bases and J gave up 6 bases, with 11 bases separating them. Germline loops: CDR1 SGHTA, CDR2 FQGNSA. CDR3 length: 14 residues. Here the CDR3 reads CASSFPGSAGELFF. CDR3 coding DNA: TGTGCCAGCAGCTTCCCCGGGAGTGCCGGGGAGCTGTTTTTT.

The chain's CDR3 is CAPVSGQGVLEQFF. CDR3 nucleotide sequence: TGTGCCCCCGTTTCAGGACAGGGGGTCCTCGAGCAGTTCTTC. The chain employs TRBV15 and TRBJ2-1, with 10 bases aligning to TRBD1. Germline-derived CDR1 and CDR2 are LNHNV and YYDKDF (reference sequence). Trimming at V came to 11 bases and at J to 10 bases, leaving 14 bases not matched to a gene. The CDR3 runs to 14 residues.

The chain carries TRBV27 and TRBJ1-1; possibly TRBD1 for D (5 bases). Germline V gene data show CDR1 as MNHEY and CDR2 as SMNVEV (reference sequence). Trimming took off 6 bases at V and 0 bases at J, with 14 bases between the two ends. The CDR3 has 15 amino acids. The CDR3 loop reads CASRVSGTVNTEAFF. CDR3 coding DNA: TGTGCCAGCAGAGTTTCCGGGACGGTGAACACTGAAGCTTTCTTT.

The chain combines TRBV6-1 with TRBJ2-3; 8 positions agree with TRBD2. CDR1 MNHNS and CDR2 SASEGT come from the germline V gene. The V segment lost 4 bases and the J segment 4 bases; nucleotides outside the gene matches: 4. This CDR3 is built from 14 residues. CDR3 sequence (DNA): TGTGCCAGCAGTGGGACTAGCACGGCAGATACGCAGTATTTT. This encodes CASSGTSTADTQYF.